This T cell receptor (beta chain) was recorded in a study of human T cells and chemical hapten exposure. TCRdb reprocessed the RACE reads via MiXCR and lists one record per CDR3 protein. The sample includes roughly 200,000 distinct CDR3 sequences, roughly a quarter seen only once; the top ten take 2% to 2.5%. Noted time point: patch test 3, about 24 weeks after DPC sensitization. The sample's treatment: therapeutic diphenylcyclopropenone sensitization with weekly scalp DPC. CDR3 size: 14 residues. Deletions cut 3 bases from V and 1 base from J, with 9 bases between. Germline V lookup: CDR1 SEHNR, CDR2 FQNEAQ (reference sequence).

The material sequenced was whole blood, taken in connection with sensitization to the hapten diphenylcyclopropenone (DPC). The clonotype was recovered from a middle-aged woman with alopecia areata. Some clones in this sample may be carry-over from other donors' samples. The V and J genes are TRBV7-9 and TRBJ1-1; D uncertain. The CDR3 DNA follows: TGTGCCAGCAGCTTTATTCGCGGGAACACTGAAGCTTTCTTT. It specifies CASSFIRGNTEAFF.